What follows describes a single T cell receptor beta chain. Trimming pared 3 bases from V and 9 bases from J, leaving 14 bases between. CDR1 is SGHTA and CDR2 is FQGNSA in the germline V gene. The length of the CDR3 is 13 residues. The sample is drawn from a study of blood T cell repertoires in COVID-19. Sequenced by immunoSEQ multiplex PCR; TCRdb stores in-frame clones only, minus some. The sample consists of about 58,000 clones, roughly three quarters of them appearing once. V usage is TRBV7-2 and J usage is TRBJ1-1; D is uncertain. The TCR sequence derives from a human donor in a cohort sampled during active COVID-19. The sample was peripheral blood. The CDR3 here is CASSLTAREKAFF. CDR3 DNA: TGTGCCAGCAGCTTGACCGCACGGGAAAAAGCTTTCTTT.